The 3 T cell receptor beta chains in this list originate from one sample, sequenced in a study of T-cell memory formation after mild COVID-19. TCRdb itself ran the 5' RACE reads through MiXCR, one entry per CDR3 protein. The sample has under 700,000 distinct CDR3 sequences, about 20% seen once. The sample consisted of PBMCs or a T cell subset sorted from them (not recorded which). The origin of the receptors is an adult woman who had mild COVID-19 (a few samples of this study predate the infection). Cell type and time point are not known.

This chain connects TRBV4-1 to TRBJ1-1, with a possible D match to TRBD1 (5 bases). Germline assignment: CDR1 MGHRA and CDR2 YSYEKL. CDR3 length equals 14 residues. V was shortened by 4 bases and J by 3 bases, with 12 bases between the two germline ends. CDR3 DNA sequence: TGCGCCAGCAGCCTCAGGGTTGCGGACACTGAAGCTTTCTTT. Amino acids: CASSLRVADTEAFF.

This clonotype came up many times. V and J are TRBV19 and TRBJ2-3, with 7 bases lining up with TRBD2. The germline gives CDR1 LNHDA, CDR2 SQIVND (reference sequence). With V trimmed by 2 bases and J by 6 bases, 29 bases remained unmatched. The CDR3 extends over 22 amino acids. The CDR3 protein is CASSIYTIGRASATDRSDTQYF. The CDR3 DNA follows: TGTGCCAGTAGTATATACACAATTGGGAGGGCCTCGGCTACCGATAGATCTGATACGCAGTATTTT.

In this sample, this clonotype turned up a few times. This chain links TRBV12-3 or TRBV12-4 with TRBJ2-5; TRBD1 matches at 10 bases. The CDR3 is made up of 15 amino acids. The V segment lost 7 bases and the J segment 5 bases; nucleotides outside the gene matches: 10. DNA of the CDR3: TGTGCCAGCAATCCTGACAGGGGGCGTATGGAGACCCAGTACTTC. Protein: CASNPDRGRMETQYF.